This TCR beta chain is from a study of persistence of HIV-infected CD4 T cells. Study-level results: TCRbeta richness was lower in CMV- and Gag-responding cells than in anti-CD3/anti-CD28-responding cells. Bulk TCR data could not be restricted to HIV-1-infected CMV-responding cells.

In the case of this clone: The antigen is undetermined.

Nonspecific anti-CD3/anti-CD28 bead stimulation represents the broad CD4+ T cell repertoire. CD4+ T cells upregulating both CD40 ligand and CD69 were sorted as responding cells. The libraries were made with immunoSEQ version 4 in survey mode. Here immunoSEQ multiplex PCR was the method, and the copy in TCRdb shows in-frame clones only, minus some. The data contain 35,000 to 50,000 clones, just over 90% of them singletons. This CDR3 has 13 amino acids. V shed 3 bases, J shed 14 bases, and the junction held 11 bases outside the gene matches. The germline gives CDR1 SQVTM, CDR2 ANQGSEA. This sequence joins TRBV29-1 and TRBJ1-2; 11 bases fit TRBD1. The sequence was obtained from an adult man with HIV who was CMV-seropositive. Here the sequenced sample was CD4+ T cells sorted from PBMCs after roughly 20-hour stimulation, taken from a patient who received antiretroviral therapy. CDR3 sequence: CSVDKRDRGSLTF. DNA of the CDR3: TGCAGCGTTGATAAAAGGGACAGGGGGTCCCTTACCTTC.